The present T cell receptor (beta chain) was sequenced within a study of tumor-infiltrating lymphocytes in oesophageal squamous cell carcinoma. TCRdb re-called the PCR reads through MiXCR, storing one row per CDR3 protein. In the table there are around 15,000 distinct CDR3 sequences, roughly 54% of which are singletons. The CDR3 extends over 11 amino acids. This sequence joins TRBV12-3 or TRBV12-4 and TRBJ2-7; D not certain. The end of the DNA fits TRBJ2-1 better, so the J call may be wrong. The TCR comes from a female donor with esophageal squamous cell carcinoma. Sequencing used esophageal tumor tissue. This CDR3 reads CASKVGNEQFF. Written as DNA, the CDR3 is TGTGCCAGCAAAGTGGGCAATGAGCAGTTCTTC.